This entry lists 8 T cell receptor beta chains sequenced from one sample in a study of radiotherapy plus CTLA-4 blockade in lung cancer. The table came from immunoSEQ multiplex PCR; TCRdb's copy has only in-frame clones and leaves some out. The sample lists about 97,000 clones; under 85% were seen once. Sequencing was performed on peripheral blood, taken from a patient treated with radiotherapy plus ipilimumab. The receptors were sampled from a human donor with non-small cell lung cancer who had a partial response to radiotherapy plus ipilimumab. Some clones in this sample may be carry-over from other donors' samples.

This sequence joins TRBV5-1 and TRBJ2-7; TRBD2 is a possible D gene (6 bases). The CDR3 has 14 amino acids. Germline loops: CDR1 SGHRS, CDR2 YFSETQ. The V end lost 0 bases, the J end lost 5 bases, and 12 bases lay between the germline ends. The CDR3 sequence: CASSLGLEADEQYF. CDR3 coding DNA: TGCGCCAGCAGCTTGGGACTAGAAGCCGACGAGCAGTACTTC.

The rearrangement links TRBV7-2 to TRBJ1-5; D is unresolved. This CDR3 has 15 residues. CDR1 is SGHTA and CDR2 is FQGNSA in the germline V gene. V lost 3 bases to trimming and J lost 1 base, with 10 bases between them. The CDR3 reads CASSFGDLSNQPQHF. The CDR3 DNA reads TGTGCCAGCAGCTTTGGAGATTTGAGCAATCAGCCCCAGCATTTT.

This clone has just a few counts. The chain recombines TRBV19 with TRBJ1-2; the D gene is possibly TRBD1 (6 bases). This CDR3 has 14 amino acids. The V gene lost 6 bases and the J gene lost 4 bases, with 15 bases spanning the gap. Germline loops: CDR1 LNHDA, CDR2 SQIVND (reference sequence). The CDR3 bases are TGTGCCAGTAGGATCGCGACAGGACTCTATGGCTACACCTTC. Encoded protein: CASRIATGLYGYTF.

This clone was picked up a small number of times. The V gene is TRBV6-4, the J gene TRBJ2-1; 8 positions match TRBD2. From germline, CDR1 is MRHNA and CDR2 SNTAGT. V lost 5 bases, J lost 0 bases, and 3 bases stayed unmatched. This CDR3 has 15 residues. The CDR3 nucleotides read TGTGCCAGCAGTTACAGCGGGAGCTCCTACAATGAGCAGTTCTTC. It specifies CASSYSGSSYNEQFF.

CDR3: CASSIDSAPRGGYTF. The CDR3 DNA reads as TGTGCCAGTAGTATAGACAGTGCTCCCCGGGGGGGCTACACCTTC. This chain connects TRBV19 to TRBJ1-2; maybe TRBD1 (5 bases). The V gene's germline CDR1 is LNHDA and CDR2 SQIVND (reference sequence). This CDR3 has 15 residues. The V and J ends lost 0 bases and 8 bases respectively, with 16 bases between them.

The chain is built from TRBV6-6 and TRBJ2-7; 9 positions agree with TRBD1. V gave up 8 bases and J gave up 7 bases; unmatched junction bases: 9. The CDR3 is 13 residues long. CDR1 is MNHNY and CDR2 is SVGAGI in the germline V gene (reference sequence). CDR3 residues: CASGGTGLDEQYF. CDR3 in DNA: TGTGCCAGCGGGGGGACAGGGTTGGATGAGCAGTACTTC.

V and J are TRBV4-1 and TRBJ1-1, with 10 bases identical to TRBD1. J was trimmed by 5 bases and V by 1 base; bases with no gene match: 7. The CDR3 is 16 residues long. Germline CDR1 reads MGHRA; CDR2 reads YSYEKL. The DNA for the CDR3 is TGCGCCAGCAGCCAAGTCGGACAGGGGGGTCGGACTGAAGCTTTCTTT. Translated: CASSQVGQGGRTEAFF.

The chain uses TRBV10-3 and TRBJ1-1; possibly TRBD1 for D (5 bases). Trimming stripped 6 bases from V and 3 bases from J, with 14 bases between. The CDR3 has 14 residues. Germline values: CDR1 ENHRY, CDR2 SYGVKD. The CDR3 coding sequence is TGTGCCATCAGCCGGGACGGGGAGGACACTGAAGCTTTCTTT. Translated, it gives CAISRDGEDTEAFF.